These T cell receptor beta chains were read from a single sample in a study of cytomegalovirus exposure and HLA in healthy donors. Only in-frame clones appear in the TCRdb table, and some are missing; sequencing was by immunoSEQ multiplex PCR. The table shows about 130,000 clones, with 70% to 90% occurring only once. The material sequenced was PBMCs. These receptors came from a woman between 40 and 50 years old in good health and CMV-seropositive. CDR3s include the opening cysteine and the closing phenylalanine or tryptophan. The D gene is left open where the match is weak. A clone size is listed for some rows: how often the clone was seen (once, few, many), or a class if it is expanded.

v_gene	abundance	j_gene	d_gene	CDR3nt	CDR3aa
TRBV6-6	-	TRBJ1-2	-	TGTGCCAGCAGTTATGGGCCCCCAACCGCGGGCTATGGCTACACCTTC	CASSYGPPTAGYGYTF
TRBV27	-	TRBJ2-1	TRBD1	TGTGCCAGCAGTTCCGGGACAGGGAGTTTCTCCTACAATGAGCAGTTCTTC	CASSSGTGSFSYNEQFF
TRBV6-5	once	TRBJ1-4	TRBD1	TGTGCCAGCAGGCTCCGATTGACAGGGCGGGAAAAACTGTTTTTT	CASRLRLTGREKLFF
TRBV9	-	TRBJ2-1	TRBD2	TGTGCCAGCAGCCTACCGACCCTCGTAGCGGGAGAGGTTCTCGACGAAATCGATGAGCAGTTCTTC	CASSLPTLVAGEVLDEIDEQFF
TRBV5-6	-	TRBJ2-5	TRBD2	TGTGCCAGCAGCCCTGGACTAGAGGAGACCCAGTACTTC	CASSPGLEETQYF
TRBV7-3	-	TRBJ2-7	TRBD1	TGTGCCAGCAGCTCAGAGGGACAGGGGTCCTACGAGCAGTACTTC	CASSSEGQGSYEQYF
TRBV30	-	TRBJ1-2	TRBD1	TGTGCCTGGACCATAACGGGAAGACAGGGCTCCTACACCTTC	CAWTITGRQGSYTF
TRBV6-5	-	TRBJ2-1	-	TGTGCCAGCAGTTGGAGTGGATCCAATGAGCAGTTCTTC	CASSWSGSNEQFF
TRBV9	-	TRBJ2-5	TRBD1	TGTGCCAGCAGCTTAAGGACAGGGAATATAGAGACCCAGTACTTC	CASSLRTGNIETQYF
TRBV13	few	TRBJ2-3	TRBD2	TGTGCCAGCAGCCGCGAAGGTGATAGCGGGGGGGCTGGAGATACGCAGTATTTT	CASSREGDSGGAGDTQYF
TRBV4-1	-	TRBJ1-1	TRBD1	TGCGCCAGCAGCCAGGTTGACAGGGTGAACACTGAAGCTTTCTTT	CASSQVDRVNTEAFF
TRBV9	-	TRBJ1-1	TRBD1	TGTGCCAGCAGCGGACAGGGAAAAGTGAACACTGAAGCTTTCTTT	CASSGQGKVNTEAFF
TRBV7-9	-	TRBJ1-4	TRBD1	TGTGCCAGCAGCTTATACAGGGGGGATGAAAAACTGTTTTTT	CASSLYRGDEKLFF
TRBV11-2	-	TRBJ2-7	TRBD2	TGTGCCAGCAGCCAGGGACTAGCGGGGGTCGACTACGAGCAGTACTTC	CASSQGLAGVDYEQYF
TRBV5-4	few	TRBJ1-2	-	TGTGCCAGCAGCTGGGCAAGGGGTGCCAGGGCCCCTTTTTATGGCTACACCTTC	CASSWARGARAPFYGYTF
TRBV9	-	TRBJ2-3	-	TGTGCCAGCAGCGTCGCCGGGACTTCCACAGATACGCAGTATTTT	CASSVAGTSTDTQYF
TRBV7-3	-	TRBJ2-3	TRBD2	TGTGCCAGCAGCTTCGCGGGAGATGCGACAGATACGCAGTATTTT	CASSFAGDATDTQYF
TRBV28	few	TRBJ1-4	-	TGTGCCAGCAGTTCCCAGGGTCCGGGTAATGAAAAACTGTTTTTT	CASSSQGPGNEKLFF
TRBV5-8	-	TRBJ2-1	TRBD1	TGTGCCAGCAACCGGGGGGGGACAGGGGTGTTTGATGAGCAGTTCTTC	CASNRGGTGVFDEQFF
TRBV4-2	-	TRBJ2-1	-	TGTGCCAGCAGCCAAGATATGAGTAGCGGACTTGAGCAGTTCTTC	CASSQDMSSGLEQFF
TRBV19	-	TRBJ1-1	TRBD1	TGTGCCAGTAGTGAAACCAGGGGGCGAGGGAACACTGAAGCTTTCTTT	CASSETRGRGNTEAFF
TRBV2	few	TRBJ1-4	TRBD1	TGTGCCAGCAGTGCAGGGGGGTCGGACGAAAAACTGTTTTTT	CASSAGGSDEKLFF
TRBV4-2	-	TRBJ2-3	-	TGTGCCAGCAGCCAAGTTCCGGAGGGGTGGACAGATACGCAGTATTTT	CASSQVPEGWTDTQYF
TRBV18	-	TRBJ1-4	-	TGTGCCAGCTCACCACCGAGCGGTGAGGCGGAAAAACTGTTTTTT	CASSPPSGEAEKLFF
TRBV6-5	once	TRBJ1-1	TRBD1	TGTGCCAGCAGTTACTTGGGGACAGGGTTGAACACTGAAGCTTTCTTT	CASSYLGTGLNTEAFF
TRBV5-4	-	TRBJ1-2	-	TGTGCCAGCAGCCCGCTCGGGGGGTGCCTCCCTATCTTC	CASSPLGGCLPIF
TRBV11-2	-	TRBJ2-1	-	TGTGCCAGCAGCTTAGAACCTAACAATGAGCAGTTCTTC	CASSLEPNNEQFF
TRBV7-6	-	TRBJ2-1	TRBD1	TGTGCCAGCAGCTTAGGGACAGGGGGCGCCTCCTACAATGAGCAGTTCTTC	CASSLGTGGASYNEQFF
TRBV7-9	-	TRBJ1-1	TRBD1	TGTGCCAGCAGCTTAGGGACAGGGGACACTGAAGCTTTCTTT	CASSLGTGDTEAFF
TRBV30	-	TRBJ1-6	-	TGTGCCTGGAGTGTGACAGGTGGAGGTTCACCCCTCCACTTT	CAWSVTGGGSPLHF
TRBV19	-	TRBJ2-2	TRBD1	TGTGCCAGTAGAAGGGATCAGGACAGGGTCCAGTCCGGGGAGCTGTTTTTT	CASRRDQDRVQSGELFF